The TCR beta chain under discussion was sequenced for a study of human T cells and chemical hapten exposure. The V gene's germline CDR1 is SNHLY and CDR2 FYNNEI. The CDR3 length is 14 residues. V shed 3 bases, J shed 5 bases, and the junction held 2 bases outside the gene matches. Each CDR3 protein gets one entry after TCRdb re-called the RACE reads with MiXCR. The table has around 160,000 distinct CDR3 sequences, more than 14% seen once; the top ten hold 1.5% to 2%. Time point noted: patch test 1, 2 weeks after DPC sensitization. Specified treatment: therapeutic diphenylcyclopropenone sensitization with weekly scalp DPC.

This receptor was identified in a woman aged 25 to 39 with alopecia areata. Some clones in this sample may be carry-over from other donors' samples. This sequence joins TRBV2 and TRBJ1-5; TRBD1 agrees at 9 bases. Here the sequenced sample was whole blood, taken in connection with sensitization to the hapten diphenylcyclopropenone (DPC). CDR3 coding DNA: TGTGCCAGCAGTGATCGGACAGGGGATCAGCCCCAGCATTTT. Translating gives CASSDRTGDQPQHF.